The present T cell receptor beta chain was sequenced within a study of blood T cells in healthy people across ages. General study findings and limits: Fewer expanded clones and more diversity marked long-lived versus aged donors. Unsorted PBMC material precluded a definitive naive versus antigen-experienced comparison.

The second PCR ran roughly 6 to 11 cycles with a sample-barcoded 5' primer and J-beta primers. MiXCR, applied by TCRdb to the 5' RACE reads, yields one record per CDR3 protein. The table has fewer than 750,000 distinct CDR3 sequences, less than 60% seen once. This clonotype was detected only a few times. Its cognate antigen is unknown. The CDR3 sequence is 16 residues long. Germline V gene lookup returns CDR1 LGHNA and CDR2 YSLEER. After removal of 0 bases from V and 5 bases from J, the junction contained 5 bases not matched to a gene. The chain couples TRBV4-3 to TRBJ2-1, with 9 bases aligning to TRBD2. The TCR originated in a man older than 75 in good health. Sequenced material: blood. CDR3 amino acids: CASSQDTGLANNEQFF. The DNA of the CDR3 is TGCGCCAGCAGCCAAGATACGGGACTAGCTAACAATGAGCAGTTCTTC.